This T cell receptor (beta chain) was identified during a study of blood T cells in healthy people across ages. The use of a sample-barcoded 5' primer and a J-beta primer mix characterized a second PCR of roughly 6 to 11 cycles. TCRdb fed the 5' RACE reads into MiXCR, producing one record per CDR3 protein. The sample yields over a million distinct CDR3 sequences, 55% to 75% seen once. The sample consisted of blood. The clonotype was recovered from a man aged 18-30 years in good health.

The CDR3 nucleotides read TGCAGTGCTGAGCGCCACCCCGGGACTCACAGTGGCTACACCTTC. Translated, it gives CSAERHPGTHSGYTF. The gene calls are TRBV20-1 and TRBJ1-2, with D tentatively TRBD1 (5 bases). The V and J ends lost 5 bases and 7 bases respectively, with 23 bases between them. The length of the CDR3 is 15 residues. Germline loops: CDR1 DFQATT, CDR2 SNEGSKA (reference sequence).